The 19 T cell receptor delta chains below come from one sample, sequenced in a study of γδ T cells in repeated Plasmodium falciparum infection. TCRdb reanalysed the multiplex PCR reads with CATT. The table includes some 100,000 delta-chain clones, over 1.1% detected once. Vgamma9/Vdelta2+ and Vdelta2-negative gammadelta T cells were flow-sorted from PBMC for bulk sequencing. Sequenced: gamma-delta T cells from blood. These receptors were obtained from a pool of human donors (malaria-infected and uninfected, not separated).

In regard to this clone: The TCRdb protein, from a much larger clone, departs from this DNA's translation at residue 17, likely by read error; the protein shown derives from the DNA. The chain is built from TRDV1 and TRDJ1, with a tentative D call TRDD3 (6 bases). Per germline, CDR1 TSWWSYY and CDR2 QGS. The CDR3 loop spans 21 amino acids. As DNA, the CDR3 is TGTGCTCTTGGGGAACTCGTTTTACCCAAGGGGGGAGTTTTCTACACCGGTAAACTCATCTTT. Translation gives CALGELVLPKGGVFYTGKLIF.

As to this clone: A far larger clone is just one base off, so this is likely a read error. The same CDR3 also results from other DNA sequences found in this sample. V is TRDV2 and J is TRDJ1; 13 nucleotides agree with TRDD3. Because TCRdb records no J gene, it was assigned here through a match of the DNA to germline. The CDR3 covers 16 residues. CDR1 is GEAIGNYY, CDR2 EKD, per germline. CDR3 loop: CACDVLGDTHTDKLIF. The CDR3 nucleotides read TGTGCCTGTGACGTACTGGGGGATACGCACACCGACAAACTCATCTTT.

This clone was seen only a few times. Only one base separates this from a far larger clonotype, so it likely reflects a read error. The chain recombines TRDV1 with TRDJ1; TRDD3 agrees at 9 bases. The J gene, not given by TCRdb, was assigned here from a germline match of the nucleotide sequence. V gave up 2 bases and J gave up 3 bases; unmatched junction bases: 19. The CDR3 consists of 20 residues. Germline CDR1 and CDR2: TSWWSYY and QGS. Here the CDR3 reads CALGERTSYRGYDDSDKLIF. The CDR3 DNA is TGTGCTCTTGGGGAAAGAACCTCCTACAGGGGATACGACGATTCCGATAAACTCATCTTT.

This clone has ten or more counts. TCRdb attributes to this sequence the protein of a much larger clone, which differs from the DNA translation at residue 12; a read error is likely, and the protein displayed is translated from the DNA. The chain carries TRDV1 and TRDJ1; the D is unclear. The CDR3 contains 14 residues. Per germline, CDR1 TSWWSYY and CDR2 QGS. CDR3 residues: CALGEPDPLLKPIF. In DNA form, the CDR3 reads TGTGCTCTTGGGGAACCGGATCCTTTGCTGAAACCCATCTTT.

Concerning this clone itself: The amino acid sequence in TCRdb belongs to a much larger clone and departs from this DNA's translation at residue 14, likely a sequencing read error; the sequence shown is translated from the DNA. The chain has TRDV2 and TRDJ3; 9 nucleotides agree with TRDD3. No J gene is reported in TCRdb; it was inferred here by comparing the DNA with germline. Germline V gene lookup returns CDR1 GEAIGNYY and CDR2 EKD. CDR3 length equals 19 residues. CDR3 nucleotides: TGTGCCTGTGACCCTTCGCGGGGGATACATCCCTGGGACGCCCGACAGATGTTTTTC. Translating gives CACDPSRGIHPWDARQMFF.

This clone was counted a few times. This likely reflects a read error, since a far larger clone is one base away. The identical CDR3 is also encoded by other nucleotide sequences in the sample. The rearrangement joins TRDV1 to TRDJ1; TRDD2 is a possible D gene (5 bases). Here the J gene came from matching the DNA to germline, since TCRdb omits it. The V and J ends lost 0 bases and 5 bases respectively, with 25 bases between them. The CDR3 covers 19 residues. Germline CDR1 reads TSWWSYY; CDR2 reads QGS. CDR3 nucleotide sequence: TGTGCTCTTGGGGAACTATGTTACTTCCCCGGATCTATTACTGATAAACTCATCTTT. It yields the protein CALGELCYFPGSITDKLIF.

As to this clone: With only one base between it and a far larger clone, this is likely a read error. Other DNA sequences in the same sample also yield this CDR3. The rearrangement uses TRAV38-2/DV8 and TRDJ1, with 7 bases fitting TRDD3. Germline CDR1 TSESDYY, CDR2 QEAYKQQN. The CDR3 runs to 19 residues. The ends lost 5 bases at V and 5 bases at J; junction bases unmatched: 24. CDR3 DNA: TGTGCTTATAGCGGGGTCGGCTACTGGGGAATACACGCAAGGGATAAACTCATCTTT. Residues: CAYSGVGYWGIHARDKLIF.

This clone showed up just a few times. The likely explanation is a read error, given a far larger clone one base away. The sample holds other DNA sequences that translate to the same CDR3. For the V gene the call is TRDV2; the J gene has no call. CDR1 GEAIGNYY and CDR2 EKD come from the germline V gene. This CDR3 contains 13 residues. CDR3 in amino acids: CACDVRRVPELIF. DNA for the CDR3: TGTGCCTGTGACGTCCGACGGGTCCCCGAACTCATCTTC.

This clone has a handful of counts. TCRdb's protein for this DNA is that of a much larger clone and differs from the translation at residue 3, likely a read error; the protein shown is the DNA translation. J is TRDJ1 and V is TRDV2, with 12 bases that match TRDD3. Germline assignment: CDR1 GEAIGNYY and CDR2 EKD. There are 19 residues in the CDR3. The CDR3 region is CASDPLTGGYSEYTDKLIF. CDR3 nucleotide sequence: TGTGCCAGTGATCCCCTTACTGGGGGATACTCAGAGTACACCGATAAACTCATCTTT.

To note about this clone: The protein in TCRdb stems from a much larger clone and differs at residue 14 from this DNA's translation, likely a read error; here the protein is translated from the DNA. The chain is built from TRDV3 and TRDJ2, with a weak D call TRDD2 (6 bases). TCRdb gives no J gene; it was assigned here by matching the DNA to germline. The CDR3 loop spans 17 amino acids. CDR1 and CDR2 (germline): TVYSNPD, GDNSRS (reference sequence). CDR3 in DNA: TGTGCCTTCACCCTTTCCGCTGGTCCTACCTTGACAGCACGACTCTTCTTT. Residues: CAFTLSAGPTLTARLFF.

Turning to this clone: It is likely a read error: a sequence one base away is far more abundant. The sample holds other DNA sequences that translate to the same CDR3. The chain uses TRDV2 and TRDJ1; TRDD3 aligns across 9 bases. Since TCRdb gives no J gene, matching the DNA to germline was used here to assign it. The germline CDR1 and CDR2 sequences are GEAIGNYY and EKD. CDR3 length equals 16 residues. The V gene end was trimmed by 5 bases and the J gene end by 2 bases; junction bases not matched to a gene: 11. Written as DNA, the CDR3 is TGTGCCTGTGTGGGACTGGGGGACACGGGTACCGATAAACTCATCTTT. Protein sequence: CACVGLGDTGTDKLIF.

This clone has a count of ten or more. V and J are TRDV1 and TRDJ1, with D perhaps TRDD3 (5 bases). Trimming cost V 5 bases and J 2 bases, with 21 bases left between them. CDR1 and CDR2 (germline): TSWWSYY, QGS. CDR3 length: 17 amino acids. This chain's CDR3 is CALGNYSGRKPTDKLIF. The CDR3 bases are TGTGCTCTTGGGAACTACTCGGGGAGGAAACCTACCGATAAACTCATCTTT.

This clone has more than one count but fewer than ten. TCRdb records a much larger clone's protein for this DNA, with a difference at residue 15 that likely arises from a read error; the protein given is the translation of the DNA. The V call is TRDV1, the J call TRDJ1; a weak D match, TRDD1 (6 bases). Because TCRdb records no J gene, it was assigned here through a match of the DNA to germline. There are 19 residues in the CDR3. The V gene's germline CDR1 is TSWWSYY and CDR2 QGS. The CDR3 DNA follows: TGCGCTCTTGGGGAAATATGGTTCCCCCGAAATACTTACACCGGTAAACTCATCTTT. It encodes CALGEIWFPRNTYTGKLIF.

There are a few counts of this clone. A far larger clone differs by one base, so this is likely a read error. The sample carries other DNA sequences with the same CDR3. V and J are TRDV1 and TRDJ2; 8 bases are shared with TRDD3. The J gene was not available in TCRdb and was assigned here by matching the DNA to germline segments. CDR3 size: 20 residues. Germline V gene data show CDR1 as TSWWSYY and CDR2 as QGS. The CDR3 protein is CALGELALLGGGWLTAQLFF. In DNA, the CDR3 is TGTGCTCTTGGAGAACTAGCCCTACTAGGTGGGGGATGGTTGACAGCACAACTCTTCTTT.

This clone was seen a handful of times. With only one base between it and a far larger clone, this is likely a read error. Other nucleotide sequences in the sample specify the same CDR3. The chain uses TRDV1 and TRDJ1, with 8 positions matching TRDD3. The germline CDR1 and CDR2 sequences are TSWWSYY and QGS. The ends lost 3 bases at V and 6 bases at J; junction bases unmatched: 18. CDR3 length equals 18 residues. The DNA of the CDR3 is TGTGCTCTTGGGGACAGAGACGGAAGGGGGATAATCGGGTATAAACTCATCTTT. Encoded protein: CALGDRDGRGIIGYKLIF.

This clone was picked up many times. Translating this DNA gives a protein that differs at residue 4 from the TCRdb one, which belongs to a much larger clone; a read error is likely, and the protein shown is this translation. The chain employs TRDV2 and TRDJ3, with TRDD3 identical over 8 bases. Germline loops: CDR1 GEAIGNYY, CDR2 EKD. After removal of 5 bases from V and 0 bases from J, the junction contained 5 bases not matched to a gene. The CDR3 runs to 17 residues. The CDR3 bases are TGTGCCTGTGGCTGGGGGACTTACTCCTGGGACACCCGACAGATGTTTTTC. Translated: CACGWGTYSWDTRQMFF.

This clone occurred a few times. This likely came from a read error, as a far larger clone is one base away. Other DNA sequences in the sample encode the same CDR3. The chain recombines TRDV1 with TRDJ1, with 10 positions matching TRDD3. CDR1 and CDR2 from the germline V gene are TSWWSYY and QGS. This CDR3 spans 15 amino acids. Here the CDR3 reads CALRDWGINTDKLIF. For the CDR3, the DNA is TGCGCTCTTAGGGACTGGGGGATTAACACCGATAAACTCATCTTT.

This clone was picked up a small number of times. A read error likely explains why the TCRdb protein, taken from a much larger clone, differs from this DNA's translation at residue 19; the protein shown is translated from the DNA. The J gene has no call, while the V gene is TRDV1; TRDD3 was called by the table and not checked on the DNA. The germline V gene has CDR1 TSWWSYY and CDR2 QGS. The CDR3 contains 21 residues. The CDR3 DNA reads as TGTGCTCTTGGGGAACTCAAACCTTGCCGATTGATCCTAAAGTACACCGATAAACCCATCTTT. Translation gives CALGELKPCRLILKYTDKPIF.

A few counts support this clone. The TCRdb record carries a much larger clone's protein, which differs from this DNA's translation at residue 5; a read error is the likely cause, and the protein listed here is the DNA translation. This sequence joins TRDV2 and TRDJ1, with 11 bases aligning to TRDD3. This CDR3 is built from 20 residues. Germline-derived CDR1 and CDR2 are GEAIGNYY and EKD. V dropped 3 bases and J dropped 2; count of bases not matched to a gene: 19. CDR3 sequence (DNA): TGTGCCTGTGACGCCGTACTCTCTCAAACTGGGGGATATCGAACCGATAAACTCATCTTT. Translation gives CACDAVLSQTGGYRTDKLIF.